The 16 T cell receptor beta chains given below trace back to one sample, sequenced in a study of blood T cell repertoires in COVID-19. Assay used: immunoSEQ multiplex PCR; TCRdb lists only in-frame clones, some missing. The profile shows roughly 38,000 clones, around four fifths of them singletons. The sequenced material came from peripheral blood. These receptors were collected from a man in his fifties with active COVID-19.

This chain connects TRBV7-2 to TRBJ1-2; D is unclear. The V gene's germline CDR1 is SGHTA and CDR2 FQGNSA. The CDR3 totals 15 residues. Trimming removed 10 bases from V and 4 bases from J, with 22 bases in between. CDR3 in amino acids: CATSYAVSRSYGYTF. The CDR3 region has the DNA TGTGCCACCTCATATGCGGTTTCAAGGAGCTATGGCTACACCTTC.

This rearrangement joins TRBV4-1 to TRBJ2-2; a possible D gene is TRBD2 (5 bases). CDR1 is MGHRA and CDR2 is YSYEKL in the germline V gene. The CDR3 is 16 residues long. The V end was cut by 4 bases, the J end by 5 bases, with 17 bases between. DNA of the CDR3: TGCGCCAGCAGCCTCCGACCTACCCGAGGGACCGGGGAGCTGTTTTTT. The encoded protein is CASSLRPTRGTGELFF.

The table lists this clone with a count of one. The gene calls are TRBV4-1 and TRBJ1-5; D is unresolved. The CDR3 length is 12 residues. V was cut by 6 bases and J by 2 bases, with 5 bases left in between. From germline, CDR1 is MGHRA and CDR2 YSYEKL. The CDR3 nucleotides read TGCGCCAGCAGTGAGGGCAATCAGCCCCAGCATTTT. It yields the protein CASSEGNQPQHF.

This sequence joins TRBV5-6 and TRBJ2-2; perhaps TRBD2 as D (6 bases). Trimming removed 0 bases at V and 4 bases at J, with 13 bases between. There are 16 residues in the CDR3. In germline, CDR1 is SGHDT, CDR2 YYEEEE. The CDR3 region is CASSLGPAGGTGELFF. The CDR3 DNA reads as TGTGCCAGCAGCTTGGGCCCAGCGGGCGGCACCGGGGAGCTGTTTTTT.

The chain is built from TRBV5-1 and TRBJ2-1, with 16 bases aligning to TRBD2. Germline-derived CDR1 and CDR2 are SGHRS and YFSETQ. The V segment lost 4 bases and the J segment 8 bases; nucleotides outside the gene matches: 3. The CDR3 extends over 15 amino acids. Here the CDR3 DNA reads TGCGCCAGCAGCCCAGGGACTAGCGGGGGGGATGAGCAGTTCTTC. Translating gives CASSPGTSGGDEQFF.

CDR3: CASSPLSRLSYEQYF. The CDR3 DNA sequence: TGTGCCAGCAGCCCTTTAAGCAGGCTCTCCTACGAGCAGTACTTC. The chain has TRBV7-9 and TRBJ2-7, with D unresolved. The V and J ends lost 5 bases and 0 bases respectively, with 14 bases between them. Germline V gives CDR1 SEHNR, CDR2 FQNEAQ (reference sequence). This CDR3 contains 15 residues.

The V and J genes are TRBV11-2 and TRBJ1-5; 8 bases align to TRBD1. The germline gives CDR1 SGHAT, CDR2 FQNNGV. CDR3 length: 13 amino acids. Trimming cost V 7 bases and J 11 bases; bases outside gene matches: 10. The CDR3 here is CASNRTGRKAQHF. The CDR3 DNA follows: TGTGCCAGCAACCGGACAGGGCGGAAGGCCCAGCATTTT.

The gene calls are TRBV19 and TRBJ2-1, with 7 bases lining up with TRBD1. J lost 7 bases, V lost 3 bases, and 6 bases had no gene match. This CDR3 comprises 14 residues. Germline assignment: CDR1 LNHDA and CDR2 SQIVND (reference sequence). The CDR3 spells CASSMIGGPNEQFF. The CDR3 bases are TGTGCCAGTAGTATGATAGGGGGCCCGAATGAGCAGTTCTTC.

This clone was detected once. The rearrangement links TRBV5-4 to TRBJ2-7; 10 nucleotides align to TRBD2. The CDR3 covers 14 residues. CDR1 is SGHNT, CDR2 YYREEE, per germline (reference sequence). Trimming removed 4 bases from V and 5 bases from J; junction bases left unmatched: 6. As DNA, the CDR3 is TGTGCCAGCAGCATTAGCGGGGGGCACGACGAGCAGTACTTC. It codes for CASSISGGHDEQYF.

This sequence joins TRBV5-6 and TRBJ2-7, with TRBD1 matching over 7 bases. Trimming took 3 bases from V and 4 from J; bases not matched to a gene: 13. This CDR3 is built from 16 residues. Looked up from germline, CDR1 is SGHDT and CDR2 is YYEEEE. The CDR3 region is CASSWASGTVEYEQYF. CDR3 nucleotides: TGTGCCAGCAGCTGGGCATCCGGGACAGTGGAGTACGAGCAGTACTTC.

The V call is TRBV27, the J call TRBJ2-1, with TRBD2 matching 15 bases. The V gene's germline CDR1 is MNHEY and CDR2 SMNVEV (reference sequence). This CDR3 is 16 amino acids long. The V segment lost 5 bases and the J segment 8 bases; nucleotides outside the gene matches: 7. In nucleotides, the CDR3 is TGTGCCAGCAGTCCCGGGACTAGCGGGGGGTTCCATGAGCAGTTCTTC. Protein sequence: CASSPGTSGGFHEQFF.

The rearrangement links TRBV10-3 to TRBJ2-2; no definite D call. The CDR3 is 12 amino acids. Germline assignment: CDR1 ENHRY and CDR2 SYGVKD. V was clipped by 5 bases and J by 3 bases, with 4 bases between them. In nucleotides, the CDR3 is TGTGCCATCAGTCCCGACACCGGGGAGCTGTTTTTT. Translated: CAISPDTGELFF.

The rearrangement links TRBV19 to TRBJ1-4; 9 bases map to TRBD1. Germline trimming cut 6 bases from V and 8 bases from J; bases unmatched to any gene: 13. Germline V gives CDR1 LNHDA, CDR2 SQIVND (reference sequence). This CDR3 has 16 residues. The CDR3 spells CASSWDRARGIEKLFF. CDR3 sequence (DNA): TGTGCCAGTAGCTGGGACAGGGCTCGGGGGATCGAAAAACTGTTTTTT. The whole variable domain, filled in from reference TRBV19 and TRBJ1-4, reads DGGITQSPKYLFRKEGQNVTLSCEQNLNHDAMYWYRQDPGQGLRLIYYSQIVNDFQKGDIAEGYSVSREKKESFPLTVTSAQKNPTAFYLCASSWDRARGIEKLFFGSGTQLSVL.

This rearrangement joins TRBV29-1 to TRBJ1-2, with 8 bases that match TRBD1. CDR3 size: 13 residues. Trimming removed 6 bases from V and 7 bases from J; junction bases left unmatched: 10. Germline V gives CDR1 SQVTM, CDR2 ANQGSEA. Here the CDR3 reads CSVTGTGQGGYTF. As DNA, the CDR3 is TGCAGCGTAACCGGGACAGGACAAGGTGGCTACACCTTC.

V and J are TRBV2 and TRBJ2-7, with 7 bases aligning to TRBD1. Germline CDR1 is SNHLY and CDR2 is FYNNEI. This CDR3 region has 14 residues. The ends lost 1 base at V and 2 bases at J; junction bases unmatched: 2. DNA of the CDR3: TGTGCCAGCAGTGAAGGAACAGGGGCCTACGAGCAGTACTTC. This translates into CASSEGTGAYEQYF.

The gene calls are TRBV5-8 and TRBJ1-6; D not resolved. The germline gives CDR1 SGHTS, CDR2 YDEGEE. Trimming cost V 2 bases and J 0 bases, with 12 bases left between them. CDR3 length: 17 amino acids. CDR3 sequence (DNA): TGTGCCAGCAGCTTTTGGGTCAGAGGCTCCTATAATTCACCCCTCCACTTT. This translates into CASSFWVRGSYNSPLHF.